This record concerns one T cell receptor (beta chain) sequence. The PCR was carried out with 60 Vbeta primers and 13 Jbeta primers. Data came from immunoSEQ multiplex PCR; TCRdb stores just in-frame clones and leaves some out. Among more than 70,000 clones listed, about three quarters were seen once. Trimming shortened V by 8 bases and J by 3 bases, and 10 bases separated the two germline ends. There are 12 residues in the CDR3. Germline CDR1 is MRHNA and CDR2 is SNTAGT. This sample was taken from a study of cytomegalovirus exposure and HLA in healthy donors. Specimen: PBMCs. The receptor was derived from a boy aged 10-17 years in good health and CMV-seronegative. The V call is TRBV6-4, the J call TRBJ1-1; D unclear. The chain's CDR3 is CASPTPDTEAFF. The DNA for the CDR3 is TGTGCCAGCCCTACTCCGGACACTGAAGCTTTCTTT.